The rows below give T cell receptor beta chains drawn from one sample of a study of cytomegalovirus exposure and HLA in healthy donors. Some clones are missing from TCRdb's copy, which holds only in-frame ones; the method was immunoSEQ multiplex PCR. The sample yields 100,000 to 150,000 clones, approximately 75% seen once. Sequences were obtained from PBMCs. These receptor sequences come from a man aged 25-45 years in good health and CMV-seronegative. Both conserved end residues are part of each CDR3. Fields, in order: clone size, D gene, V gene, J gene, CDR3 protein, CDR3 DNA. A D gene is named only where the DNA matches it firmly. Clone size is given for some rows only: seen once, a few or many times, or a class if the clone is expanded.

clone size: few; D gene: .; V gene: TRBV10-2; J gene: TRBJ1-5; CDR3 protein: CASTSGFNQPQHF; CDR3 DNA: TGCGCCAGCACCTCGGGGTTCAATCAGCCCCAGCATTTT
clone size: .; D gene: TRBD2; V gene: TRBV9; J gene: TRBJ2-1; CDR3 protein: CASSVGLAGASQYNEQFF; CDR3 DNA: TGTGCCAGCAGCGTAGGACTAGCGGGGGCGAGCCAATACAATGAGCAGTTCTTC
clone size: .; D gene: .; V gene: TRBV7-3; J gene: TRBJ1-1; CDR3 protein: CASSLLGGNTEAFF; CDR3 DNA: TGTGCCAGCAGCCTCCTGGGGGGGAACACTGAAGCTTTCTTT
clone size: .; D gene: TRBD2; V gene: TRBV6-1; J gene: TRBJ2-7; CDR3 protein: CASSKGTSGGHGNSYEQYF; CDR3 DNA: TGTGCCAGCAGTAAAGGGACTAGCGGGGGCCACGGCAATTCCTACGAGCAGTACTTC
clone size: .; D gene: .; V gene: TRBV7-6; J gene: TRBJ2-2; CDR3 protein: CASSYRNTGELFF; CDR3 DNA: TGTGCCAGCAGTTACAGGAACACCGGGGAGCTGTTTTTT
clone size: .; D gene: .; V gene: TRBV6-1; J gene: TRBJ1-3; CDR3 protein: CASMTGFSGNTIYF; CDR3 DNA: TGTGCCAGCATGACGGGGTTCTCTGGAAACACCATATATTTT
clone size: .; D gene: .; V gene: TRBV25-1; J gene: TRBJ2-1; CDR3 protein: CASSGTALYNEQFF; CDR3 DNA: TGTGCCAGCAGTGGGACAGCTCTCTACAATGAGCAGTTCTTC
clone size: .; D gene: TRBD1; V gene: TRBV19; J gene: TRBJ2-1; CDR3 protein: CASSIGGTVPYNEQFF; CDR3 DNA: TGTGCCAGTAGTATAGGAGGGACAGTCCCCTACAATGAGCAGTTCTTC
clone size: .; D gene: TRBD2; V gene: TRBV10-3; J gene: TRBJ2-5; CDR3 protein: CAIGGTSGQETQYF; CDR3 DNA: TGTGCCATCGGAGGGACTAGCGGACAAGAGACCCAGTACTTC
clone size: .; D gene: TRBD1; V gene: TRBV6-1; J gene: TRBJ2-7; CDR3 protein: CASSEVGDRGYEQYF; CDR3 DNA: TGTGCCAGCAGTGAAGTCGGGGACAGGGGGTACGAGCAGTACTTC
clone size: .; D gene: .; V gene: TRBV4-2; J gene: TRBJ1-1; CDR3 protein: CASSQETTVNTEAFF; CDR3 DNA: TGTGCCAGCAGCCAAGAGACGACAGTGAACACTGAAGCTTTCTTT
clone size: once; D gene: TRBD1; V gene: TRBV9; J gene: TRBJ1-2; CDR3 protein: CASSVRQGEYYGYTF; CDR3 DNA: TGTGCCAGCAGCGTTCGACAGGGGGAATATTATGGCTACACCTTC
clone size: .; D gene: .; V gene: TRBV10-3; J gene: TRBJ1-2; CDR3 protein: CAINPGGKLGNYGYTF; CDR3 DNA: TGTGCCATCAATCCGGGGGGGAAGCTAGGCAACTATGGCTACACCTTC
clone size: .; D gene: TRBD1; V gene: TRBV5-6; J gene: TRBJ1-2; CDR3 protein: CASSLASAGGGYTF; CDR3 DNA: TGTGCCAGCAGCTTGGCGTCGGCAGGGGGTGGCTACACCTTC
clone size: .; D gene: TRBD1; V gene: TRBV7-2; J gene: TRBJ2-3; CDR3 protein: CASSPIGGTGSTDTQYF; CDR3 DNA: TGTGCCAGCAGCCCCATAGGGGGGACAGGGAGCACAGATACGCAGTATTTT
clone size: .; D gene: TRBD1; V gene: TRBV7-8; J gene: TRBJ2-7; CDR3 protein: CASSRDRYEQYF; CDR3 DNA: TGTGCCAGCAGCCGGGACAGATACGAGCAGTACTTC
clone size: .; D gene: TRBD2; V gene: TRBV9; J gene: TRBJ2-1; CDR3 protein: CASSAAGDTYNEQFF; CDR3 DNA: TGTGCCAGCAGCGCAGCGGGGGACACCTACAATGAGCAGTTCTTC
clone size: .; D gene: TRBD2; V gene: TRBV11-2; J gene: TRBJ2-3; CDR3 protein: CASSFERGADTQYF; CDR3 DNA: TGTGCCAGCAGCTTCGAGCGGGGGGCAGATACGCAGTATTTT
clone size: .; D gene: .; V gene: TRBV6-5; J gene: TRBJ1-2; CDR3 protein: CASSPGLGGYTF; CDR3 DNA: TGTGCCAGCAGTCCAGGATTGGGTGGCTACACCTTC
clone size: few; D gene: TRBD1; V gene: TRBV14; J gene: TRBJ1-6; CDR3 protein: CASSQSNRGQVRNSPLHF; CDR3 DNA: TGTGCCAGCAGCCAATCGAACAGGGGACAAGTTCGTAATTCACCCCTCCACTTT
clone size: few; D gene: TRBD1; V gene: TRBV5-1; J gene: TRBJ2-5; CDR3 protein: CASSLMGQGPETQYF; CDR3 DNA: TGCGCCAGCAGCTTGATGGGACAGGGCCCAGAGACCCAGTACTTC
clone size: once; D gene: .; V gene: TRBV10-2; J gene: TRBJ2-2; CDR3 protein: CANTDRLTGELFF; CDR3 DNA: TGCGCCAACACTGACAGGCTCACCGGGGAGCTGTTTTTT
clone size: .; D gene: TRBD1; V gene: TRBV27; J gene: TRBJ2-3; CDR3 protein: CASSVPGTGGPDTQYF; CDR3 DNA: TGTGCCAGCAGTGTTCCCGGGACAGGGGGTCCAGATACGCAGTATTTT
clone size: .; D gene: TRBD1; V gene: TRBV7-2; J gene: TRBJ2-4; CDR3 protein: CASSLGTGNVIQYF; CDR3 DNA: TGTGCCAGCAGCTTAGGGACAGGGAATGTCATTCAGTACTTC
clone size: .; D gene: TRBD1; V gene: TRBV19; J gene: TRBJ1-2; CDR3 protein: CASSIGWDRANYGYTF; CDR3 DNA: TGTGCCAGTAGTATAGGATGGGACAGAGCTAACTATGGCTACACCTTC
clone size: .; D gene: .; V gene: TRBV20-1; J gene: TRBJ1-1; CDR3 protein: CSAYGTEAFF; CDR3 DNA: TGCAGTGCTTACGGGACTGAAGCTTTCTTT